This TCR beta chain stems from a study of control samples from healthy donors and cancer patients. Libraries were prepared by immunoSEQ multiplex PCR; TCRdb keeps only in-frame clonotypes and omits some of them. The sample includes approximately 20,000 clones, around four fifths of them seen just once. V shed 4 bases and J 1 base; nucleotides not matched to a gene: 8. The germline V gene has CDR1 SGHNT and CDR2 YYREEE (reference sequence). The CDR3 contains 17 residues. The sequenced sample consisted of PBMCs. The receptor was derived from a man aged 60-69 years with colorectal cancer. This chain connects TRBV5-4 to TRBJ1-3, with 10 bases lining up with TRBD1. The CDR3: CASSPGQGLGSGNTIYF. Written as DNA, the CDR3 is TGTGCCAGCAGCCCGGGACAGGGGTTGGGGTCTGGAAACACCATATATTTT.